The 4 T cell receptor beta chains below were found in one sample sequenced in a study of early T cells in non-severe SARS-CoV-2 infection (dated by TCRdb to about 2021). Library creation used 5' RACE. Sequencing was performed on a NextSeq 500. Using fastp at Q25 and MiXCR, TCRdb reprocessed the public reads and kept productive beta chains. A single entry per CDR3 protein holds the most common genes and DNA from its merged rows. In all, the sample holds approximately 100,000 distinct CDR3 sequences, and 12% to 15% of those were seen once. The top ten hold around 6.4% of the sample. The sequenced material came from whole blood. These receptor sequences come from an adult who was a healthcare worker with PCR-confirmed SARS-CoV-2 infection or an uninfected control (not recorded which).

V usage is TRBV7-2 and J usage is TRBJ1-4, with 8 bases aligning to TRBD1. Germline V gene data show CDR1 as SGHTA and CDR2 as FQGNSA. CDR3 length: 13 residues. Trimming took 1 base from V and 11 from J; bases not matched to a gene: 3. CDR3 amino acids: CASSLGTGGKLFF. The CDR3 nucleotides read TGTGCCAGCAGCTTAGGAACAGGGGGGAAACTGTTTTTT.

J is TRBJ2-5 and V is TRBV7-9, with a tentative D call TRBD2 (5 bases). V was cut by 4 bases and J by 3 bases, with 9 bases left in between. Germline assignment: CDR1 SEHNR and CDR2 FQNEAQ (reference sequence). CDR3 size: 13 residues. The CDR3 DNA follows: TGTGCCAGCAGCTCTCCCGGGGAAGAGACCCAGTACTTC. This translates into CASSSPGEETQYF.

This clonotype appeared a few times. Written as DNA, the CDR3 is TGTGCCACCGGAGACAGGGGATCTCACGAGCAGTACTTC. This codes for CATGDRGSHEQYF. V gene TRBV24-1 combines with J gene TRBJ2-7, with TRBD1 matching 8 bases. This CDR3 comprises 13 residues. Germline V gene lookup returns CDR1 KGHDR and CDR2 SFDVKD. V lost 9 bases and J lost 5; bases outside the gene matches: 8.

The chain has TRBV7-3 and TRBJ1-2; possible D gene TRBD1, 6 bases. The CDR3 covers 13 residues. Germline CDR1 and CDR2: SGHTA and FQGTGA. Trimming left V 5 bases short and J 2 bases short, with 9 bases between. The CDR3 DNA follows: TGTGCCAGCAGCAAAGACAGGAACTATGGCTACACCTTC. It is translated as CASSKDRNYGYTF.